This T cell receptor beta chain derives from a study of blood T cell repertoires in COVID-19 (TCRdb year 2020). Turning to the overall study: Samples covering the acute and convalescent phases of COVID-19 were provided by collaborators in the United States, Italy and Spain. The material from the prospective study consisted of cDNA or gDNA derived from T cells, B-cell-depleted T cells, or PBMCs. Subjects who had been exposed to COVID-19, were actively infected with it, or had recovered from it provided the deeply sampled blood TCRbeta repertoires that made up the dataset. A freely available public database, intended as a resource for researchers studying the immune response to SARS-CoV-2, is where the repertoires were released. Samples were obtained from the ongoing ImmuneRACE study (first 160 participants) and from about 1,300 subjects provided by 6 global collaborators. The sample metadata nearly always contained a de-identified subject ID, COVID-19 status, age in years and sex. Where HLA class I and class II types were available, the types were taken from metadata supplied by the sample provider, not from assay-based typing.

V loses 3 bases of germline sequence and J loses 5 bases, and the interval between the two ends is 16 bases. CDR1 and CDR2, looked up from the germline V gene (reference sequence), are LGHDT and YNNKEL. There are 15 amino acids in the CDR3, from cysteine to phenylalanine inclusive. Only the CDR3 part of the read is kept: 45 bases, read in frame from the first base. TCRbeta CDR3 regions were amplified from genomic DNA using the immunoSEQ Assay, a bias-controlled multiplex PCR. In the source study's methods: Within the assay, amplification of reference gene primers was used to estimate how many nucleated cells each sample contained. To quantify the absolute abundance of each unique TCRbeta CDR3 rearrangement, sequence reads were collapsed and filtered. Productive Simpson clonality was computed per sample as the square root of Simpson's diversity index over productive rearrangements. This is the immuneACCESS table as TCRdb keeps it, with only in-frame sequences that have V and J called. A part of the clones is gone; compared with another copy, unresolved V genes explain less than half, and the rest is unexplained. V, J and clone size are those of that table, while D and trimming were read from the DNA. This sample holds over 250,000 clones; around 84% were observed only once. The biggest ten clones account for almost 1.5% of the sample.

Of note for this clone: Its antigen remains undetermined. Base qualities are not recorded, but no much larger clone differs from it by a single base.

One collaborating source in Seattle enrolled patients during active infection and followed them longitudinally through the course of disease. Collaborating institutions collected whole blood in K2EDTA tubes following their own protocols. Collaborator samples were shipped for TCRbeta analysis as frozen whole blood, isolated PBMCs, or DNA extracted from either sample type. General findings and caveats noted by the study authors: How much clinical and demographic metadata was included differed by source and by participant, and the metadata was provided uncurated.

The sample comprised peripheral blood. This receptor was obtained from a human donor with COVID-19, enrolled during active disease. The donor label of this sample is uncertain. The rearranged chain carries TRBV3-1 (or the pseudogene TRBV3-2) and TRBJ2-5, with TRBD2 as a weak D call on 5 bases. CDR3 loop: CASSHPSMAVETQYF. The DNA sequence is given as TGTGCCAGCAGCCACCCTAGCATGGCGGTGGAGACCCAGTACTTC.